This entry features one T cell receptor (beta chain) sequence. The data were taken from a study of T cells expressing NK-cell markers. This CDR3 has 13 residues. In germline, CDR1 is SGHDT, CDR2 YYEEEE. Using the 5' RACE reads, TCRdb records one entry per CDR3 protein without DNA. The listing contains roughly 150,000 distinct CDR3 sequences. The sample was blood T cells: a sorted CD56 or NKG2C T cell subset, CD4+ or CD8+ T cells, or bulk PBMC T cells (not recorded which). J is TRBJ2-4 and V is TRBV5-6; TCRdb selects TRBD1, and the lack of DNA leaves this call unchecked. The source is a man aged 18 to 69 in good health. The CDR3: CASRDTAKNIQYF.